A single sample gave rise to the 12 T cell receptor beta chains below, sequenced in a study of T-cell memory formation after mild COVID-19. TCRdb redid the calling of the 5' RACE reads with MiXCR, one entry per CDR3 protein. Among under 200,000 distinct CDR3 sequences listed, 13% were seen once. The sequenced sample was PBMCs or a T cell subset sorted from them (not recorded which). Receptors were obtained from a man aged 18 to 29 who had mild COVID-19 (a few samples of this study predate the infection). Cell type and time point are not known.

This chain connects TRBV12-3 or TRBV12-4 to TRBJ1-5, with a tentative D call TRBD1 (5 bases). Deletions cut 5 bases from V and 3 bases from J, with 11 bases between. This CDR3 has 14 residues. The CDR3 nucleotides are TGTGCCAGCAGTCCAGAGACAGCCAATCAGCCCCAGCATTTT. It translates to CASSPETANQPQHF.

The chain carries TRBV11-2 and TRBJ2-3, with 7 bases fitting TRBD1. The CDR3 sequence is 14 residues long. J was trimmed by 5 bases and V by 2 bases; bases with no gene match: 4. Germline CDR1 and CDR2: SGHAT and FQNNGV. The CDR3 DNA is TGTGCCAGCAGCTTATTTACAGGGGAAGATACGCAGTATTTT. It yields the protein CASSLFTGEDTQYF. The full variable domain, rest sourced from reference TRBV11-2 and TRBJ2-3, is EAGVAQSPRYKIIEKRQSVAFWCNPISGHATLYWYQQILGQGPKLLIQFQNNGVVDDSQLPKDRFSAERLKGVDSTLKIQPAKLEDSAVYLCASSLFTGEDTQYFGPGTRLTVL.

The CDR3 sequence: CASSVERGANNEQFF. CDR3 nucleotide sequence: TGTGCCAGCAGTGTCGAGCGGGGGGCCAATAATGAGCAGTTCTTC. V and J are TRBV2 and TRBJ2-1; 9 bases align to TRBD2. Per germline, CDR1 SNHLY and CDR2 FYNNEI. J gave up 7 bases and V 4 bases, and 8 bases lay outside the gene matches. The CDR3 spans 15 residues.

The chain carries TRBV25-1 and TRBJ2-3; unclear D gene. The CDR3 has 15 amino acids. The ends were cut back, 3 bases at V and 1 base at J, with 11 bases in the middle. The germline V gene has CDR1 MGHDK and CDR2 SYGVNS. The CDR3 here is CASSDHLTGTDTQYF. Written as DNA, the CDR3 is TGTGCCAGCAGTGACCACCTAACAGGCACAGATACGCAGTATTTT.

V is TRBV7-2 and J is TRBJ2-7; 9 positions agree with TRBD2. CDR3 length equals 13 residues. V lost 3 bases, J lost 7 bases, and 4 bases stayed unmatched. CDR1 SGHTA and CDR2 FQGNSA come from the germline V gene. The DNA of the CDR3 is TGTGCCAGCAGCTTTGGACTAGCGAAAGAGCAGTACGTC. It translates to CASSFGLAKEQYV.

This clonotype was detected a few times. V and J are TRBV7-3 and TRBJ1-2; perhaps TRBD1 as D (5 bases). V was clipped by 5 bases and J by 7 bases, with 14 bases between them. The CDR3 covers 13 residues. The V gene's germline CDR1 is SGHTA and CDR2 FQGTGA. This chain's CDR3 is CASSPGQGIGYTF. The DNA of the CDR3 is TGTGCCAGCAGCCCCGGACAAGGAATTGGCTACACCTTC. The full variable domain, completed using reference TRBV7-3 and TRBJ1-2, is GAGVSQTPSNKVTEKGKYVELRCDPISGHTALYWYRQSLGQGPEFLIYFQGTGAADDSGLPNDRFFAVRPEGSVSTLKIQRTERGDSAVYLCASSPGQGIGYTFGSGTRLTVV.

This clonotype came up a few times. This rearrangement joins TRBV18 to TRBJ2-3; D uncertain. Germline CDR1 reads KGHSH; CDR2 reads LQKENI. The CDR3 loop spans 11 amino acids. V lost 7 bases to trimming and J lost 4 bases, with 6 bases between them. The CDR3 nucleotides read TGTGCCAGCTTACGCGCAGATACGCAGTATTTT. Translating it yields CASLRADTQYF.

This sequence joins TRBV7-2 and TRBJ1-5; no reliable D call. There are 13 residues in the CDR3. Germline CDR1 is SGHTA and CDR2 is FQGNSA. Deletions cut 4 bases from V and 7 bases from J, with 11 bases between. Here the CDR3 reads CASSSYHGQPQHF. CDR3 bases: TGTGCCAGCAGCTCCTACCACGGGCAGCCCCAGCATTTT.

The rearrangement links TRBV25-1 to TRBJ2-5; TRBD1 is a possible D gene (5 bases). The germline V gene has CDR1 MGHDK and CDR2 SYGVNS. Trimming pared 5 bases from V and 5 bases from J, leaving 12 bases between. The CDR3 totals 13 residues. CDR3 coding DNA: TGTGCCAGCAGTCCTTCATCAGGGGAGACCCAGTACTTC. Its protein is CASSPSSGETQYF.

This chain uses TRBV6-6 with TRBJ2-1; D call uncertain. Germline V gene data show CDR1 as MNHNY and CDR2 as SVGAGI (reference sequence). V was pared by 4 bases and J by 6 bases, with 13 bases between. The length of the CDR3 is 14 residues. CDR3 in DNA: TGTGCCAGCAGTTTGCCTCAAGGGTTCAATGAGCAGTTCTTC. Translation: CASSLPQGFNEQFF.

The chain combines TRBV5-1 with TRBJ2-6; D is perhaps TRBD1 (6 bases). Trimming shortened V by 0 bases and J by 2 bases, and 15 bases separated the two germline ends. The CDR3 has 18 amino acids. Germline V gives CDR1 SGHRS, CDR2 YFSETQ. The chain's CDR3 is CASSLGPTGFPGANVLTF. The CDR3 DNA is TGCGCCAGCAGCTTGGGGCCGACAGGCTTCCCTGGGGCCAACGTCCTGACTTTC.

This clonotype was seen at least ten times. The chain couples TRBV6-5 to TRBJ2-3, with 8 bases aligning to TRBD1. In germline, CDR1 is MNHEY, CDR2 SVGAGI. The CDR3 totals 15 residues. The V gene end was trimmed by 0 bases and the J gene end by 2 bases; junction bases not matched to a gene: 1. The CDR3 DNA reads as TGTGCCAGCAGTTACTCACAGGGGGTCACAGATACGCAGTATTTT. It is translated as CASSYSQGVTDTQYF.